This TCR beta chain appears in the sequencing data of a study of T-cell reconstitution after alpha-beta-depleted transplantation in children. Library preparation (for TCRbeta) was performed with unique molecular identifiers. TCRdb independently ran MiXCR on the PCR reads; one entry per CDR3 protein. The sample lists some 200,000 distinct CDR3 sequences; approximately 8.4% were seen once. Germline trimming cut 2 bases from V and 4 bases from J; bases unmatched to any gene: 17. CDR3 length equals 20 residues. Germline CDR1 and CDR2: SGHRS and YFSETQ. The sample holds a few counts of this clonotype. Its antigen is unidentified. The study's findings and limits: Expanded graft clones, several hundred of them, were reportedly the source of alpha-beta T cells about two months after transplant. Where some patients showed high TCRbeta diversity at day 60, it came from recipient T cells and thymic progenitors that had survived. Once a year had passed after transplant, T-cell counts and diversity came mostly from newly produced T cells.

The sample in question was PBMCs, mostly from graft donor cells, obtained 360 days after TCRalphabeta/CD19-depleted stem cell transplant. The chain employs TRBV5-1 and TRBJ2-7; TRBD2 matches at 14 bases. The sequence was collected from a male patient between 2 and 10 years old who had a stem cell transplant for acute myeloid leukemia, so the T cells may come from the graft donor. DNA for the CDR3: TGCGCCAGCAGCTTATCTCTGGGACTAGCGGGAGCGCCCGCCTTGTACGAGCAGTACTTC. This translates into CASSLSLGLAGAPALYEQYF.